These T cell receptor beta chains were read from a single sample in a study of cytomegalovirus exposure and HLA in healthy donors. The table came from immunoSEQ multiplex PCR; TCRdb's copy has only in-frame clones and leaves some out. The data contain tens of thousands of clones, roughly 80% of them singletons. Sequences were obtained from PBMCs. The receptors here all came from a man younger than 45 in good health and CMV-seronegative. The CDR3 runs from the conserved cysteine through the conserved F or W. The order of the fields is V gene, CDR3 length, J gene, clone size, D gene, CDR3 protein, CDR3 DNA. D genes are given only for firm matches. Expanded clones are given a class, and other clones once, few, many or no size at all.

v_call: TRBV9
cdr3_length: 16
j_call: TRBJ1-1
clone_size: .
d_call: .
cdr3_aa: CASSVAGRGTNTEAFF
cdr3_nt: TGTGCCAGCAGCGTAGCCGGGAGGGGAACGAACACTGAAGCTTTCTTT

v_call: TRBV19
cdr3_length: 19
j_call: TRBJ2-1
clone_size: .
d_call: .
cdr3_aa: CASSIDHGSELGTYNEQFF
cdr3_nt: TGTGCCAGTAGTATAGATCATGGCAGCGAATTAGGAACCTACAATGAGCAGTTCTTC

v_call: TRBV19
cdr3_length: 17
j_call: TRBJ1-5
clone_size: once
d_call: .
cdr3_aa: CASSPPSGGVSNQPQHF
cdr3_nt: TGTGCCAGTAGTCCCCCGTCGGGGGGGGTTAGCAATCAGCCCCAGCATTTT

v_call: TRBV27
cdr3_length: 14
j_call: TRBJ1-2
clone_size: .
d_call: .
cdr3_aa: CASSLTGIGYGYTF
cdr3_nt: TGTGCCAGCAGTTTAACGGGGATAGGCTATGGCTACACCTTC

v_call: TRBV28
cdr3_length: 12
j_call: TRBJ2-7
clone_size: .
d_call: TRBD1
cdr3_aa: CATQGSSYEQYF
cdr3_nt: TGTGCCACACAGGGGAGCTCCTACGAGCAGTACTTC

v_call: TRBV4-1
cdr3_length: 17
j_call: TRBJ1-5
clone_size: .
d_call: .
cdr3_aa: CASSQDYLQGRYQPQHF
cdr3_nt: TGCGCCAGCAGCCAAGACTATCTCCAGGGGAGATATCAGCCCCAGCATTTT

v_call: TRBV6-5
cdr3_length: 15
j_call: TRBJ2-3
clone_size: .
d_call: TRBD2
cdr3_aa: CASSYSGGSTDTQYF
cdr3_nt: TGTGCCAGCAGTTATAGCGGGGGGAGCACAGATACGCAGTATTTT

v_call: TRBV5-1
cdr3_length: 15
j_call: TRBJ1-4
clone_size: .
d_call: .
cdr3_aa: CASSLSGTTNEKLFF
cdr3_nt: TGCGCCAGCAGCTTGTCCGGGACAACTAATGAAAAACTGTTTTTT

v_call: TRBV5-4
cdr3_length: 16
j_call: TRBJ1-6
clone_size: .
d_call: .
cdr3_aa: CASSFPAGAANSPLHF
cdr3_nt: TGTGCCAGCAGCTTCCCCGCGGGGGCCGCTAATTCACCCCTCCACTTT

v_call: TRBV28
cdr3_length: 17
j_call: TRBJ1-1
clone_size: .
d_call: TRBD1
cdr3_aa: CASSQPLGTVANTEAFF
cdr3_nt: TGTGCCAGCAGCCAACCCCTCGGGACAGTCGCGAACACTGAAGCTTTCTTT

v_call: TRBV30
cdr3_length: 16
j_call: TRBJ1-1
clone_size: .
d_call: TRBD1
cdr3_aa: CAWVRDRGLENTEAFF
cdr3_nt: TGTGCCTGGGTCCGGGACAGGGGGCTTGAGAACACTGAAGCTTTCTTT

v_call: TRBV30
cdr3_length: 14
j_call: TRBJ1-5
clone_size: few
d_call: .
cdr3_aa: CAWNYGSGNQPQHF
cdr3_nt: TGTGCCTGGAATTATGGGTCAGGGAATCAGCCCCAGCATTTT

v_call: TRBV6-5
cdr3_length: 14
j_call: TRBJ1-6
clone_size: .
d_call: .
cdr3_aa: CASSGREGNSPLHF
cdr3_nt: TGTGCCAGCAGTGGCAGGGAGGGGAATTCACCCCTCCACTTT

v_call: TRBV4-1
cdr3_length: 17
j_call: TRBJ2-2
clone_size: .
d_call: TRBD2
cdr3_aa: CASSQEGGTANTGELFF
cdr3_nt: TGCGCCAGCAGCCAAGAGGGGGGGACTGCGAACACCGGGGAGCTGTTTTTT

v_call: TRBV28
cdr3_length: 16
j_call: TRBJ1-3
clone_size: .
d_call: .
cdr3_aa: CASSFGSGNSGNTIYF
cdr3_nt: TGTGCCAGCAGTTTTGGCTCGGGTAACTCTGGAAACACCATATATTTT

v_call: TRBV19
cdr3_length: 20
j_call: TRBJ1-6
clone_size: .
d_call: .
cdr3_aa: CASSIRFLVAGTSYNSPLHF
cdr3_nt: TGTGCCAGTAGTATTCGATTTCTGGTCGCGGGGACCTCCTATAATTCACCCCTCCACTTT

v_call: TRBV29-1
cdr3_length: 16
j_call: TRBJ1-4
clone_size: .
d_call: .
cdr3_aa: CSPLHGKRRANEKLFF
cdr3_nt: TGCAGCCCCCTTCACGGCAAAAGACGGGCTAATGAAAAACTGTTTTTT

v_call: TRBV18
cdr3_length: 15
j_call: TRBJ1-5
clone_size: .
d_call: TRBD1
cdr3_aa: CASSPGQDSNQPQHF
cdr3_nt: TGTGCCAGCTCACCGGGACAGGATAGCAATCAGCCCCAGCATTTT

v_call: TRBV27
cdr3_length: 15
j_call: TRBJ2-1
clone_size: few
d_call: TRBD2
cdr3_aa: CASIAGLAPSSEQFF
cdr3_nt: TGTGCCAGCATCGCTGGACTAGCCCCGTCCAGTGAGCAGTTCTTC

v_call: TRBV9
cdr3_length: 16
j_call: TRBJ2-7
clone_size: .
d_call: TRBD2
cdr3_aa: CASSVATGGTPYEQYF
cdr3_nt: TGTGCCAGCAGCGTAGCTACGGGGGGGACTCCCTACGAGCAGTACTTC

v_call: TRBV6-1
cdr3_length: 15
j_call: TRBJ1-2
clone_size: few
d_call: TRBD1
cdr3_aa: CASSEQGETNYGYTF
cdr3_nt: TGTGCCAGCAGCGAACAGGGGGAGACTAACTATGGCTACACCTTC

v_call: TRBV6-5
cdr3_length: 14
j_call: TRBJ2-5
clone_size: few
d_call: TRBD1
cdr3_aa: CASRGHRGQETQYF
cdr3_nt: TGTGCCAGCAGGGGCCACAGGGGCCAGGAGACCCAGTACTTC

v_call: TRBV18
cdr3_length: 17
j_call: TRBJ1-4
clone_size: .
d_call: .
cdr3_aa: CASSPPGRRGGDEKLFF
cdr3_nt: TGTGCCAGCTCACCCCCCGGACGAAGGGGGGGAGATGAAAAACTGTTTTTT

v_call: TRBV27
cdr3_length: 13
j_call: TRBJ1-6
clone_size: .
d_call: TRBD1
cdr3_aa: CASTDRGQSPLHF
cdr3_nt: TGTGCCAGCACGGACAGGGGGCAATCACCCCTCCACTTT

v_call: TRBV5-1
cdr3_length: 15
j_call: TRBJ2-1
clone_size: few
d_call: .
cdr3_aa: CASSLDTLSYNEQFF
cdr3_nt: TGCGCCAGCAGCCTGGACACCCTCTCCTACAATGAGCAGTTCTTC

v_call: TRBV15
cdr3_length: 17
j_call: TRBJ1-5
clone_size: once
d_call: .
cdr3_aa: CATSRKIDSNSNQPQHF
cdr3_nt: TGTGCCACCAGCAGAAAGATAGACAGTAATAGCAATCAGCCCCAGCATTTT

v_call: TRBV7-6
cdr3_length: 18
j_call: TRBJ2-1
clone_size: once
d_call: TRBD2
cdr3_aa: CASSRLGLAGGPNNEQFF
cdr3_nt: TGTGCCAGCAGCCGCCTGGGACTAGCGGGGGGGCCTAACAATGAGCAGTTCTTC

v_call: TRBV2
cdr3_length: 17
j_call: TRBJ2-7
clone_size: .
d_call: .
cdr3_aa: CASSDGINSGISYEQYF
cdr3_nt: TGTGCCAGCAGTGACGGTATTAACTCCGGGATCTCCTACGAGCAGTACTTC

v_call: TRBV5-4
cdr3_length: 15
j_call: TRBJ2-3
clone_size: once
d_call: .
cdr3_aa: CASSLVGGGTDTQYF
cdr3_nt: TGTGCCAGCAGCTTGGTAGGGGGGGGGACAGATACGCAGTATTTT

v_call: TRBV28
cdr3_length: 17
j_call: TRBJ1-4
clone_size: .
d_call: TRBD1
cdr3_aa: CASSDPPTGFANEKLFF
cdr3_nt: TGTGCCAGCAGTGACCCCCCGACAGGGTTCGCTAATGAAAAACTGTTTTTT

v_call: TRBV30
cdr3_length: 14
j_call: TRBJ1-4
clone_size: once
d_call: TRBD1
cdr3_aa: CAWRFGTAYEKLFF
cdr3_nt: TGTGCCTGGAGATTTGGGACAGCGTATGAAAAACTGTTTTTT

v_call: TRBV7-9
cdr3_length: 16
j_call: TRBJ2-7
clone_size: once
d_call: .
cdr3_aa: CASTTTGVEVWGEQYF
cdr3_nt: TGTGCCAGCACAACTACCGGGGTAGAGGTCTGGGGCGAGCAGTACTTC

v_call: TRBV7-9
cdr3_length: 13
j_call: TRBJ2-5
clone_size: .
d_call: TRBD2
cdr3_aa: CASSSGDQETQYF
cdr3_nt: TGTGCCAGCAGCAGCGGGGATCAAGAGACCCAGTACTTC

v_call: TRBV18
cdr3_length: 13
j_call: TRBJ2-1
clone_size: .
d_call: TRBD1
cdr3_aa: CASSRTGDNEQFF
cdr3_nt: TGTGCCAGCTCACGGACAGGGGACAATGAGCAGTTCTTC